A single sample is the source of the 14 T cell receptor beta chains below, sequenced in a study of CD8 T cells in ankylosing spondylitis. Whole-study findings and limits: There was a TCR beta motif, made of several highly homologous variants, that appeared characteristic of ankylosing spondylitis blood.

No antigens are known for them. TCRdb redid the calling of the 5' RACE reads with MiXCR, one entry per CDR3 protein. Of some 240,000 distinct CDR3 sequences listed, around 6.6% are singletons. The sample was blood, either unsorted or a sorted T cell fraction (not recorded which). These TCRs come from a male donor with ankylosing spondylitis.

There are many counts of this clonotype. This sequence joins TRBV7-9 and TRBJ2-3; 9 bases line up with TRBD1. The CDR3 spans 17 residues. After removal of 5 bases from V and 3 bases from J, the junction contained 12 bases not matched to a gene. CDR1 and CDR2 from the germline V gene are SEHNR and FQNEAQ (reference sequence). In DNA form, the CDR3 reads TGTGCCAGCAGCCCACAGACAGGGGGAGTGGGAACAGATACGCAGTATTTT. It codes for CASSPQTGGVGTDTQYF. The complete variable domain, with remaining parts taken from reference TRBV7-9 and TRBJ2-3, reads DTGVSQNPRHKITKRGQNVTFRCDPISEHNRLYWYRQTLGQGPEFLTYFQNEAQLEKSRLLSDRFSAERPKGSFSTLEIQRTEQGDSAMYLCASSPQTGGVGTDTQYFGPGTRLTVL.

The CDR3 DNA follows: TGTGCCAGCAGCCCCACTCCGGGACACTACAATGAGCAGTTCTTC. Its translation is CASSPTPGHYNEQFF. The rearrangement uses TRBV14 and TRBJ2-1; D might be TRBD1 (6 bases). The CDR3 is made up of 15 amino acids. Germline CDR1 SGHDN, CDR2 FVKESK. With 4 bases removed from V and 3 bases from J, the gap between germline ends came to 13 bases.

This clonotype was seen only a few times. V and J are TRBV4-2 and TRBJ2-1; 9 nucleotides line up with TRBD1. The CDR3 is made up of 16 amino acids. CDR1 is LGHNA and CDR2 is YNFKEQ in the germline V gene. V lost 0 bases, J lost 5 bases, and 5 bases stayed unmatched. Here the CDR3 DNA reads TGTGCCAGCAGCCAAGAGGGGGGGACAGGGCACAATGAGCAGTTCTTC. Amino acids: CASSQEGGTGHNEQFF.

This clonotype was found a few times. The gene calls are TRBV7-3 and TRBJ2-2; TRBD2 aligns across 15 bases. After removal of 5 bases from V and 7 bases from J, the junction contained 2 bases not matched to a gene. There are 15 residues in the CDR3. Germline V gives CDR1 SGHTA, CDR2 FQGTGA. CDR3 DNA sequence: TGTGCCAGCAGCGGACTAGCGGGGGGGATCGGGGAGCTGTTTTTT. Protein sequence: CASSGLAGGIGELFF.

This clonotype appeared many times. The CDR3 region is CSAGTVNYEQYF. Written as DNA, the CDR3 is TGCAGCGCCGGGACAGTTAATTACGAGCAGTACTTC. The V and J genes are TRBV29-1 and TRBJ2-7; 7 nucleotides agree with TRBD1. Trimming at V came to 7 bases and at J to 4 bases, leaving 7 bases not matched to a gene. Germline loops: CDR1 SQVTM, CDR2 ANQGSEA. The CDR3 consists of 12 residues.

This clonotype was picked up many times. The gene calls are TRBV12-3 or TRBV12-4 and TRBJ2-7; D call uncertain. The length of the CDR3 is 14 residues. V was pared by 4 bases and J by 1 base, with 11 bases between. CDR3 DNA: TGTGCCAGCAGTTGGGGAAGTCAATCCTACGAGCAGTACTTC. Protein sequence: CASSWGSQSYEQYF.

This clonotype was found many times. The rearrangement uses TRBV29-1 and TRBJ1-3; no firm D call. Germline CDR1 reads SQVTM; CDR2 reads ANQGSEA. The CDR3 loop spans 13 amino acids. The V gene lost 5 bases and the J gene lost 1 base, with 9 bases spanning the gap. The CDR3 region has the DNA TGCAGCGTTCCGTCCGAATCTGGAAACACCATATATTTT. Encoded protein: CSVPSESGNTIYF. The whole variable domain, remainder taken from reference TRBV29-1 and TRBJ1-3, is SAVISQKPSRDICQRGTSLTIQCQVDSQVTMMFWYRQQPGQSLTLIATANQGSEATYESGFVIDKFPISRPNLTFSTLTVSNMSPEDSSIYLCSVPSESGNTIYFGEGSWLTVV.

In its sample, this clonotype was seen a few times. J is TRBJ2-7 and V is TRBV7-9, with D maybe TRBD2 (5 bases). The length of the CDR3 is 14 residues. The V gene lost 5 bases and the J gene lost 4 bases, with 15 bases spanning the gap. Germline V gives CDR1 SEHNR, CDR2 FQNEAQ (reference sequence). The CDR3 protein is CASSPKGREYEQYF. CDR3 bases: TGTGCCAGCAGCCCAAAAGGGAGAGAATACGAGCAGTACTTC.

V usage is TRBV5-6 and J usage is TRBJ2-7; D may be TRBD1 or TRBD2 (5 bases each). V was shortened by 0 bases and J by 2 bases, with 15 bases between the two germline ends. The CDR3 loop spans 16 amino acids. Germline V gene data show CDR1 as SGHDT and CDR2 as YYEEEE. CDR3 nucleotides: TGTGCCAGCAGCTTGGGTTTGGGGTGGGGACCCTACGAGCAGTACTTC. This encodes CASSLGLGWGPYEQYF. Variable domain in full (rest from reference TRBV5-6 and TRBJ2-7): DAGVTQSPTHLIKTRGQQVTLRCSPKSGHDTVSWYQQALGQGPQFIFQYYEEEERQRGNFPDRFSGHQFPNYSSELNVNALLLGDSALYLCASSLGLGWGPYEQYFGPGTRLTVT.

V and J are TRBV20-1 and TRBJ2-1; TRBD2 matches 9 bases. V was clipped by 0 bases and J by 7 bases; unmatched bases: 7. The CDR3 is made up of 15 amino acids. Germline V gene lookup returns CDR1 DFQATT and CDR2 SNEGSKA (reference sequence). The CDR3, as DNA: TGCAGTGCTAGAGATGGGCTAGCGGGATATAATGAGCAGTTCTTC. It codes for CSARDGLAGYNEQFF.

CDR3 sequence reads: CASRDPRQGSQPQHF. The CDR3, as DNA: TGTGCCAGCAGGGACCCGAGACAGGGTTCCCAGCCCCAGCATTTT. This rearrangement joins TRBV2 to TRBJ1-5; 7 nucleotides match TRBD1. CDR3 length equals 15 residues. Germline lookup yields CDR1 SNHLY and CDR2 FYNNEI. Trimming cost V 6 bases and J 7 bases; bases outside gene matches: 12. Variable domain in full (rest from reference TRBV2 and TRBJ1-5): EPEVTQTPSHQVTQMGQEVILRCVPISNHLYFYWYRQILGQKVEFLVSFYNNEISEKSEIFDDQFSVERPDGSNFTLKIRSTKLEDSAMYFCASRDPRQGSQPQHFGDGTRLSIL.

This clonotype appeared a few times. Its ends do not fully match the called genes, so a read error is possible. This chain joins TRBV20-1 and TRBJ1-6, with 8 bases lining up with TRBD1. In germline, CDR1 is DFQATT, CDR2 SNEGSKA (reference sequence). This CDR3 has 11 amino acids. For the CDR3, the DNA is TGCAGTGCTGGATACGGGACAGGCATCAGATTT. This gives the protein CSAGYGTGIRF.

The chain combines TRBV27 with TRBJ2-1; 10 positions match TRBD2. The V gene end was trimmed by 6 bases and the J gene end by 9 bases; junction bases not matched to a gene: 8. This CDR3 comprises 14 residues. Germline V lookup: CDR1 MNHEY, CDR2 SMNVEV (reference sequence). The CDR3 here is CASSLRLAGIEQFF. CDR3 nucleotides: TGTGCCAGCAGCTTAAGACTAGCGGGCATTGAGCAGTTCTTC.

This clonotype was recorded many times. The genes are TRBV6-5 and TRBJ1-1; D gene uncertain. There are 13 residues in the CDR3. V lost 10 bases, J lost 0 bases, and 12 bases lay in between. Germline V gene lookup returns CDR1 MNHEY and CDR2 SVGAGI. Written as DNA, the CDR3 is TGTGCCACTGGGCCCATGTTGAACACTGAAGCTTTCTTT. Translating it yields CATGPMLNTEAFF.